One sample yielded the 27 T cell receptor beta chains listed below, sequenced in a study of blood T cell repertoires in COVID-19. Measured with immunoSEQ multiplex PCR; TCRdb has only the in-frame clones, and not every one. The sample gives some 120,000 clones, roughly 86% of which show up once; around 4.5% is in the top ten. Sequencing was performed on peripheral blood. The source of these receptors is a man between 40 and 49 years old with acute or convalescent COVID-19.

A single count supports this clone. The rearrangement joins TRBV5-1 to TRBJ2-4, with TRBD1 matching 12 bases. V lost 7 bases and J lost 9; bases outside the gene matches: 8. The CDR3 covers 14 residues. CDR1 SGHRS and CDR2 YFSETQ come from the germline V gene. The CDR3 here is CASSTGTGGLIQYF. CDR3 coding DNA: TGCGCCAGCTCCACCGGGACAGGGGGCCTCATTCAGTACTTC. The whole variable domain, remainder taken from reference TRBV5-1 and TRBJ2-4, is KAGVTQTPRYLIKTRGQQVTLSCSPISGHRSVSWYQQTPGQGLQFLFEYFSETQRNKGNFPGRFSGRQFSNSRSEMNVSTLELGDSALYLCASSTGTGGLIQYFGAGTRLSVL.

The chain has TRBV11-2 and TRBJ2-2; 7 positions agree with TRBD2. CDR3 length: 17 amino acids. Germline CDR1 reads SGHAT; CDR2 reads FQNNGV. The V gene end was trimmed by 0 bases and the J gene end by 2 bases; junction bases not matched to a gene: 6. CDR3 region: CASSLELASGNTGELFF. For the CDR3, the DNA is TGTGCCAGCAGCTTAGAACTGGCTAGCGGCAACACCGGGGAGCTGTTTTTT. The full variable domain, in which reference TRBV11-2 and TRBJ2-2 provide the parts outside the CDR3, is EAGVAQSPRYKIIEKRQSVAFWCNPISGHATLYWYQQILGQGPKLLIQFQNNGVVDDSQLPKDRFSAERLKGVDSTLKIQPAKLEDSAVYLCASSLELASGNTGELFFGEGSRLTVL.

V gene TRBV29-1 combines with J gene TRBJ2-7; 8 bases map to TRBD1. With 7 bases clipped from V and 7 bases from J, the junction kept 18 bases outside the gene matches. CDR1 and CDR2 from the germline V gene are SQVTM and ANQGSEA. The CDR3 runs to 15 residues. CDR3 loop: CSARPRQGPGGEQYF. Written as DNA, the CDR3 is TGCAGCGCCCGACCGCGACAGGGGCCAGGGGGGGAGCAGTACTTC.

DNA for the CDR3: TGTGCCAGCAGTCCCCTAGCGGGAGGGCCCTACGAGCAGTACTTC. Its protein product is CASSPLAGGPYEQYF. The V call is TRBV6-5, the J call TRBJ2-7; TRBD2 matches at 12 bases. The CDR3 is 15 amino acids. V was pared by 5 bases and J by 2 bases, with 4 bases of the junction left unmatched. Germline values: CDR1 MNHEY, CDR2 SVGAGI.

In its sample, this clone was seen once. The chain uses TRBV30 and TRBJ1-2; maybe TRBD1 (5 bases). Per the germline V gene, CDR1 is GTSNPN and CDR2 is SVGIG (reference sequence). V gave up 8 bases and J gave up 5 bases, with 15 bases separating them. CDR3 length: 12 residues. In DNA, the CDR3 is TGTGCCCTCGGGACTAGCCTGTATGGCTACACCTTC. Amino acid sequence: CALGTSLYGYTF. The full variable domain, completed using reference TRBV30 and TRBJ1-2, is SQTIHQWPATLVQPVGSPLSLECTVEGTSNPNLYWYRQAAGRGLQLLFYSVGIGQISSEVPQNLSASRPQDRQFILSSKKLLLSDSGFYLCALGTSLYGYTFGSGTRLTVV.

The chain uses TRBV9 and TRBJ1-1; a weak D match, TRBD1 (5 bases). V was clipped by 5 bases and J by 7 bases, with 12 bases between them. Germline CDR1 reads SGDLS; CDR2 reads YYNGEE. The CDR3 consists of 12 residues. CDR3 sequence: CASSLGRGEAFF. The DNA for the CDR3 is TGTGCCAGCAGTCTAGGGAGGGGTGAAGCTTTCTTT.

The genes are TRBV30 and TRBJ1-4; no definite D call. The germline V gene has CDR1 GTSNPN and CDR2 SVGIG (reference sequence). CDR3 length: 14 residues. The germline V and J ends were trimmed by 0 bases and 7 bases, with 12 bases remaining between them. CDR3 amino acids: CAWSVLGPGEKLFF. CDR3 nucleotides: TGTGCCTGGAGTGTACTAGGGCCTGGTGAAAAACTGTTTTTT.

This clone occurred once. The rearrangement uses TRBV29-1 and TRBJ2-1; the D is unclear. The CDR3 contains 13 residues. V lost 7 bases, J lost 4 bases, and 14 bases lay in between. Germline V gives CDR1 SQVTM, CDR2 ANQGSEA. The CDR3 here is CSAVVTGYNEQFF. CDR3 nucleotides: TGCAGCGCAGTCGTAACGGGTTACAATGAGCAGTTCTTC.

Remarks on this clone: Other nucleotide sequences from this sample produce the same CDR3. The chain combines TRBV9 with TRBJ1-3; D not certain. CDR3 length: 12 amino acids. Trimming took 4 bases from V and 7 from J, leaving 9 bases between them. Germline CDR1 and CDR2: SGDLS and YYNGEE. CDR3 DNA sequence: TGTGCCAGCAGCCCCCGAGGGAACACCATATATTTT. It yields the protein CASSPRGNTIYF.

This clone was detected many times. This chain's CDR3 is CASSLVPGNEQFF. The CDR3 region has the DNA TGTGCCAGCAGCTTAGTTCCCGGGAATGAGCAGTTCTTC. The rearrangement uses TRBV7-3 and TRBJ2-1; D not resolved. The CDR3 covers 13 residues. Germline-derived CDR1 and CDR2 are SGHTA and FQGTGA. Trimming pared 2 bases from V and 7 bases from J, leaving 9 bases between.

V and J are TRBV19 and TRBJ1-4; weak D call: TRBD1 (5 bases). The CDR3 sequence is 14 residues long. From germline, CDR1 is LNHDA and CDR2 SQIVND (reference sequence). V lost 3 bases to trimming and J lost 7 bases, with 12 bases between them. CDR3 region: CASSIRGNVEKLFF. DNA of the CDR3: TGTGCCAGTAGTATTCGGGGGAACGTTGAAAAACTGTTTTTT.

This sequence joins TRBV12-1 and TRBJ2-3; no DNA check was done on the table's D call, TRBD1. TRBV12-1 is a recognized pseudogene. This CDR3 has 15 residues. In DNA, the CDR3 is TGTGCCAGCATACAGGGAACAGCTAGCACAGATACGCAGTATTTT. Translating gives CASIQGTASTDTQYF.

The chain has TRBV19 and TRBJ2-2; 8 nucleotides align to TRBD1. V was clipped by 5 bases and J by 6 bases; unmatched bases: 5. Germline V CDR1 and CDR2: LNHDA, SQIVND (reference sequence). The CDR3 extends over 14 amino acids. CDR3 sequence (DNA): TGTGCCAGTAGTCTCGGACAGGGTGCCGGGGAGCTGTTTTTT. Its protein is CASSLGQGAGELFF.

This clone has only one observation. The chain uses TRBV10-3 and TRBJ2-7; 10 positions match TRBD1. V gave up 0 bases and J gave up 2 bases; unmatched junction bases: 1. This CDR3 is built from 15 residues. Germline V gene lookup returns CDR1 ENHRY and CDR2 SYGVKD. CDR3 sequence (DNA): TGTGCCATCAGTGAGTCCGGGACAGGGGCCTACGAGCAGTACTTC. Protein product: CAISESGTGAYEQYF.

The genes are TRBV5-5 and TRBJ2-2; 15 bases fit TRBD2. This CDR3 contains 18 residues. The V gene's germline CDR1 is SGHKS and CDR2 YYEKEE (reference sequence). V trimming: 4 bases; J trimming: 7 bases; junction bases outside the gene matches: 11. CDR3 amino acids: CASSRRTSGGADGGELFF. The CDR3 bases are TGTGCCAGCAGCCGTCGGACTAGCGGGGGGGCCGACGGCGGGGAGCTGTTTTTT.

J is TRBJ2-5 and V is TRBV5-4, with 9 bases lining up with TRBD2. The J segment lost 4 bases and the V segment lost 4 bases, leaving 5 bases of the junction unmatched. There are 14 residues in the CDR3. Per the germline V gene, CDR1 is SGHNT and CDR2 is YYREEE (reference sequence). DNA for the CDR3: TGTGCCAGCAGCGGGGGACTAGCCGCAGAGACCCAGTACTTC. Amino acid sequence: CASSGGLAAETQYF.

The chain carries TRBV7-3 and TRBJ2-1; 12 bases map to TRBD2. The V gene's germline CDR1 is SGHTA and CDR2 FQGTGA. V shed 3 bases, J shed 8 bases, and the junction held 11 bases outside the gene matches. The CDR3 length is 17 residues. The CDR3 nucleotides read TGTGCCAGCAGCTTGAGGACTAGCGGGGTAAGGTTGGATGAGCAGTTCTTC. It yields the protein CASSLRTSGVRLDEQFF. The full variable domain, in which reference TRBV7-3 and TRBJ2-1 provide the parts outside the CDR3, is GAGVSQTPSNKVTEKGKYVELRCDPISGHTALYWYRQSLGQGPEFLIYFQGTGAADDSGLPNDRFFAVRPEGSVSTLKIQRTERGDSAVYLCASSLRTSGVRLDEQFFGPGTRLTVL.

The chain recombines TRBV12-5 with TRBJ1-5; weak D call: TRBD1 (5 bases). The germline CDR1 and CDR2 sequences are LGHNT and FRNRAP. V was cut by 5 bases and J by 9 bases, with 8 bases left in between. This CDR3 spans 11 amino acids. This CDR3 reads CASGLQGPQHF. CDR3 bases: TGTGCTAGTGGTCTCCAGGGGCCCCAGCATTTT.

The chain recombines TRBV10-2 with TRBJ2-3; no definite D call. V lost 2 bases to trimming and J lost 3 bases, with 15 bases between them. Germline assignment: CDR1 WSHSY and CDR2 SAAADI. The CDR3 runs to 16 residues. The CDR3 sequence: CASSEDFDPRTDTQYF. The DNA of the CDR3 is TGCGCCAGCAGTGAGGATTTCGACCCCAGGACAGATACGCAGTATTTT.

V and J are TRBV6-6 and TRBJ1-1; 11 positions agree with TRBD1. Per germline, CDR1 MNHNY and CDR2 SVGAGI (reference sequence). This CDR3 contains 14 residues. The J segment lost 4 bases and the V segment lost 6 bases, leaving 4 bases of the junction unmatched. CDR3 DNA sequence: TGTGCCAGCAGAGGACAGGGGGCTGGCACTGAAGCTTTCTTT. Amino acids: CASRGQGAGTEAFF.

The CDR3 reads CASSLDRVHGYTF. In nucleotides, the CDR3 is TGTGCCAGCAGCTTAGACAGGGTCCATGGCTACACCTTC. This chain joins TRBV11-2 and TRBJ1-2, with D possibly TRBD1 on 5 matching bases. V lost 0 bases and J lost 6, with 8 bases in between. The CDR3 has 13 residues. Germline loops: CDR1 SGHAT, CDR2 FQNNGV.

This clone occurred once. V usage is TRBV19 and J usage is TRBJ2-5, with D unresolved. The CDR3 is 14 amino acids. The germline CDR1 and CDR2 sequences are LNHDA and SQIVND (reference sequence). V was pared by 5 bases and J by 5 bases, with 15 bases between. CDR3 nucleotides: TGTGCCAGTAGTCCCTTGGGCGCTGGGGAGACCCAGTACTTC. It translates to CASSPLGAGETQYF. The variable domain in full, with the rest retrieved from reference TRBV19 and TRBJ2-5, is DGGITQSPKYLFRKEGQNVTLSCEQNLNHDAMYWYRQDPGQGLRLIYYSQIVNDFQKGDIAEGYSVSREKKESFPLTVTSAQKNPTAFYLCASSPLGAGETQYFGPGTRLLVL.

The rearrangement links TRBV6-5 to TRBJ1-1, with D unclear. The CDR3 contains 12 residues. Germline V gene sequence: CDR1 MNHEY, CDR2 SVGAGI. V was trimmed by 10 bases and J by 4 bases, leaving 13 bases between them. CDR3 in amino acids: CATLDPGTEAFF. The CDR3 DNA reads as TGTGCCACTTTAGACCCGGGCACTGAAGCTTTCTTT.

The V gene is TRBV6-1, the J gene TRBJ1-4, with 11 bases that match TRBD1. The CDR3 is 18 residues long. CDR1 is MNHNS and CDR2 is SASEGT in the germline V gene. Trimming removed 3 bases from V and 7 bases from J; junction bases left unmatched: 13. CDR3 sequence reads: CASSDLPDRGRMGEKLFF. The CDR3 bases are TGTGCCAGCAGTGATCTCCCGGACAGGGGGCGCATGGGTGAAAAACTGTTTTTT.

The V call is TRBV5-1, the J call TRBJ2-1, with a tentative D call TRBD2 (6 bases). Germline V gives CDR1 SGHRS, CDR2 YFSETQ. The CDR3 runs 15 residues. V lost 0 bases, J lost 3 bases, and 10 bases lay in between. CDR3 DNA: TGCGCCAGCAGCTTGGCCCCGGGGGACTACAATGAGCAGTTCTTC. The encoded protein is CASSLAPGDYNEQFF.

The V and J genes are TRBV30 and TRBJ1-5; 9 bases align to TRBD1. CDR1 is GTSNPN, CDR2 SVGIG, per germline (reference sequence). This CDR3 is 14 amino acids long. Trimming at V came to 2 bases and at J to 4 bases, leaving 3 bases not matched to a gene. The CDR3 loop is CAWSRDRGNQPQHF. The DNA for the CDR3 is TGTGCCTGGAGTCGAGACAGGGGGAATCAGCCCCAGCATTTT.

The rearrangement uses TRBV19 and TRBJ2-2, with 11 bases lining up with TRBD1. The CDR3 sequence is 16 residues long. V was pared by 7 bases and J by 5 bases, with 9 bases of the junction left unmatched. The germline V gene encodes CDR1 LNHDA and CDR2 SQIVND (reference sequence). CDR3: CASKLGTGGFTGELFF. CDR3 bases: TGTGCCAGTAAACTAGGGACAGGGGGATTTACCGGGGAGCTGTTTTTT.